This TCR beta chain was documented in a study of blood T cell repertoires in COVID-19. The germline CDR1 and CDR2 sequences are SGHNT and YYREEE (reference sequence). This CDR3 is built from 16 residues. Deletions cut 4 bases from V and 0 bases from J, with 14 bases between. The repertoire was sequenced with immunoSEQ multiplex PCR; TCRdb's copy has only in-frame clones and lacks some. The sample consists of about 180,000 clones, 80% to 90% of them appearing once. The rearrangement joins TRBV5-4 to TRBJ2-1, with D perhaps TRBD1 (6 bases). The clonotype comes from a man aged 65 to 79 with active or convalescent COVID-19. The sequenced sample was peripheral blood. CDR3 loop: CASSPGGQSSYNEQFF. CDR3 sequence (DNA): TGTGCCAGCAGCCCAGGCGGACAGAGCTCCTACAATGAGCAGTTCTTC.